This TCR beta chain derives from a study of cytomegalovirus exposure and HLA in healthy donors. To note about this clone: Its target is not known.

Study-level points and caveats: Some highly shared sequence variants likely arose as a pipeline artifact.

The germline V gene encodes CDR1 MNHNY and CDR2 SVGAGI (reference sequence). V lost 9 bases and J lost 4; bases outside the gene matches: 5. The CDR3 spans 13 residues. A multiplex PCR was run with 60 Vbeta primers and 13 Jbeta primers. TCRdb keeps only in-frame clones here, not all; method: immunoSEQ multiplex PCR. The data contain over 80,000 clones, approximately 70% of them singletons. Input material: PBMCs. This sequence was found in a man aged 35 to 55 in good health and CMV-seronegative. The V gene is TRBV6-6, the J gene TRBJ2-2; 7 nucleotides line up with TRBD1. The CDR3 sequence is CASRDSITGELFF. Written as DNA, the CDR3 is TGTGCCAGTCGGGACAGTATCACCGGGGAGCTGTTTTTT.